These T cell receptor beta chains were read from a single sample in a study of Graves' ophthalmopathy and Graves' hyperthyroidism. TCRdb re-called the multiplex PCR reads through MiXCR, storing one row per CDR3 protein. The sample consists of some 25,000 distinct CDR3 sequences, around 50% of them appearing once. The specimen was peripheral blood. The receptors here all came from an adult woman with stable Graves' hyperthyroidism. Each CDR3 is given with its conserved first and last residue. Each record gives: J gene, V gene, clone size, D gene, CDR3 DNA, CDR3 protein. A D gene is named only where the DNA matches it firmly. Expanded clones get a size class; other rows say once, few or many, or leave the size out.

TRBJ1-5 TRBV6-4 medium-sized . TGTGCCAGCAGTGACTCGCTCGGTCAGCCCCAGCATTTT CASSDSLGQPQHF
TRBJ1-2 TRBV5-1 many TRBD1 TGCGCCAGCAGCCCCGGTCCCCGGACAGGGATGGATGCTAACTATGGCTACACCTTC CASSPGPRTGMDANYGYTF
TRBJ2-7 TRBV28 many TRBD2 TGTGCCAGCAGTTCCTCCGGGACTAGCCGCGACGAGCAGTACTTC CASSSSGTSRDEQYF
TRBJ2-2 TRBV6-1 . TRBD2 TGTGCCAGCCGGAGACTAGCGGATACCGGGGAGCTGTTTTTT CASRRLADTGELFF
TRBJ2-7 TRBV20-1 . TRBD2 TGCAGTGCTAGAGATACTAGCGGGAGTTCCGACGAGCAGTACTTC CSARDTSGSSDEQYF
TRBJ2-5 TRBV5-6 . . TGTGCCAGCAGCTTGCAGGGGCCAATCGGAGAGACCCAGTACTTC CASSLQGPIGETQYF
TRBJ1-1 TRBV20-1 medium-sized . TGCAGTGCCAGCCGGGACACAAACACTGAAGCTTTCTTT CSASRDTNTEAFF
TRBJ2-5 TRBV4-1 many . TGCGCCAGCAGCCAAGACATAACATCTAATCGGCAAGAGACCCAGTACTTC CASSQDITSNRQETQYF
TRBJ1-2 TRBV20-1 . TRBD1 TGCAGTGCTAGTACGCGGACAGGGGGCGATGGCTACACCTTC CSASTRTGGDGYTF
TRBJ2-5 TRBV12-3/TRBV12-4 . TRBD2 TGTGCCAGCAGTTTAGGACGCGGGAGGGCTGGAGAGACCCAGTACTTC CASSLGRGRAGETQYF
TRBJ2-5 TRBV5-1 many . TGCGCCAGCAGCTTGGTAGGGGCGCGGGAGACCCAGTACTTC CASSLVGARETQYF
TRBJ2-3 TRBV20-1 . TRBD2 TGCAGTGCTAGCTGTCTAGCGGTCACAGATACGCAGTATTTT CSASCLAVTDTQYF
TRBJ2-3 TRBV7-9 . . TGTGCCAGCAGCTTAGACGGGACAGATACGCAGTATTTT CASSLDGTDTQYF
TRBJ1-2 TRBV3-1 many . TGTGCCAGCAGCCAAGATGCGGGGGCCTGCACCTTC CASSQDAGACTF
TRBJ2-5 TRBV7-9 many TRBD2 TGTGCCAGCAGCTTACGTAAGCGGGAGGGAGAGACCCAGTACTTC CASSLRKREGETQYF
TRBJ2-7 TRBV10-1 . . TGCGCCAGCAGTGATGGCTACGAGCAGTACTTC CASSDGYEQYF